These 32 T cell receptor delta chains share one sample of origin, sequenced in a study of Vδ1+ human thymocytes. Overall study findings and caveats: In the thymus, TRG and TRD repertoires looked highly polyclonal with Gaussian CDR3 lengths.

The template was reverse-transcribed extracted RNA. CDR3 amplicons came from multiplex PCR with pooled V-gene forward and constant-region reverse primers. TCRdb re-called the multiplex PCR reads with CATT. Here the sample spans 45,000 to 60,000 delta-chain clones, about a sixth being singletons. These TCRs' antigens remain unknown. The sample comprised Vdelta1+ gamma-delta thymocytes from the thymus. Subset given: FACS-sorted CD3+ TCRalphabeta- TCRVdelta1+ TCRVdelta2- thymocytes. The receptors derive from a boy in the first two years of life who had congenital heart surgery.

The V call is TRDV1, the J call TRDJ1; D might be TRDD3 (8 bases). Germline loops: CDR1 TSWWSYY, CDR2 QGS. The CDR3 extends over 18 amino acids. With 1 base removed from V and 2 bases from J, the gap between germline ends came to 20 bases. CDR3 sequence: CALGEPGFLLGATDKLIF. In nucleotides, the CDR3 is TGTGCTCTTGGGGAACCTGGATTCCTACTGGGGGCAACCGATAAACTCATCTTT.

The chain combines TRDV1 with TRDJ1; 7 positions match TRDD3. Germline-derived CDR1 and CDR2 are TSWWSYY and QGS. With V trimmed by 0 bases and J by 0 bases, 13 bases remained unmatched. This CDR3 is built from 19 residues. The CDR3 coding sequence is TGTGCTCTTGGGGAACTCTCCCGCAGTGGGGATAAGTACACCGATAAACTCATCTTT. It is translated as CALGELSRSGDKYTDKLIF.

This clone is judged medium-sized. The same CDR3 is also encoded by other DNA sequences in this sample. The chain recombines TRDV2 with TRDJ1, with a possible D match to TRDD3 (5 bases). Trimming removed 1 base at V and 0 bases at J, with 14 bases between. There are 16 residues in the CDR3. Germline V gene lookup returns CDR1 GEAIGNYY and CDR2 EKD. This chain's CDR3 is CACDTYWNANTDKLIF. CDR3 DNA sequence: TGTGCCTGTGACACTTACTGGAACGCAAACACCGATAAACTCATCTTT.

The rearrangement links TRDV1 to TRDJ1, with 9 bases matching TRDD2. This CDR3 is built from 22 residues. Per germline, CDR1 TSWWSYY and CDR2 QGS. J lost 6 bases, V lost 0 bases, and 26 bases had no gene match. The CDR3 reads CALGELCLPTSTGDKVEHKLIF. CDR3 DNA sequence: TGTGCTCTTGGGGAACTTTGCCTTCCTACGTCAACTGGGGATAAGGTGGAACATAAACTCATCTTT.

This clone was observed a handful of times. Compared with germline, one end of the junction differs, possibly owing to a read error. The chain carries TRDV3 and TRDJ3, with a possible D match to TRDD3 (5 bases). CDR3 length: 19 residues. In germline, CDR1 is TVYSNPD, CDR2 GDNSRS (reference sequence). CDR3 coding DNA: TGTGCCTTTACCTGGAGGAGACGGCGAACAGCCTGGGACGCCCGACAGATGTTTTTC. It specifies CAFTWRRRRTAWDARQMFF.

The chain employs TRDV1 and TRDJ1; 10 bases line up with TRDD3. The length of the CDR3 is 25 residues. Losses at the gene ends were 3 bases for V and 0 bases for J; bases not matched to a gene: 31. CDR1 is TSWWSYY, CDR2 QGS, per germline. The CDR3 DNA reads as TGTGCTCTTGGGGAGGGCGGCTCCCCCGACTGGGGGATTCAAGCCAAACACCTTTACACCGATAAACTCATCTTT. This translates into CALGEGGSPDWGIQAKHLYTDKLIF.

The chain couples TRDV1 to TRDJ1, with 8 positions matching TRDD3. Germline V gene data show CDR1 as TSWWSYY and CDR2 as QGS. Losses at the gene ends were 5 bases for V and 0 bases for J; bases not matched to a gene: 26. The CDR3 has 22 residues. CDR3 DNA: TGTGCTCTTGGGATTACCCCCACACTCATATCGACCCTACTGGGGGACACCGATAAACTCATCTTT. Protein product: CALGITPTLISTLLGDTDKLIF.

The gene calls are TRDV1 and TRDJ1; 12 positions match TRDD3. Losses at the gene ends were 3 bases for V and 3 bases for J; bases not matched to a gene: 26. The CDR3 is 23 amino acids. The germline gives CDR1 TSWWSYY, CDR2 QGS. The CDR3 DNA sequence: TGTGCTCTTGGGGACCCCCGGCGGCCTCCGACTACTGGGGGATACAGAGGGGCCGATAAACTCATCTTT. It translates to CALGDPRRPPTTGGYRGADKLIF.

The chain combines TRDV1 with TRDJ1; TRDD3 matches 10 bases. V dropped 5 bases and J dropped 0; count of bases not matched to a gene: 12. The CDR3 is 18 residues long. From germline, CDR1 is TSWWSYY and CDR2 QGS. Written as DNA, the CDR3 is TGTGCTCTTGGGACCCGCGACTGGGGGATGAAGTACACCGATAAACTCATCTTT. Its translation: CALGTRDWGMKYTDKLIF.

This clone was seen more than once but under ten times. J is TRDJ1 and V is TRDV1; 7 bases align to TRDD3. V was clipped by 5 bases and J by 0 bases; unmatched bases: 27. CDR3 length: 22 residues. Germline V gene sequence: CDR1 TSWWSYY, CDR2 QGS. This chain's CDR3 is CALGPTLIGARGIHWDTDKLIF. The CDR3 DNA reads TGTGCTCTTGGGCCTACCCTTATTGGAGCACGGGGGATCCATTGGGACACCGATAAACTCATCTTT.

A note on this clone: An end of the junction does not agree with germline; a read error may underlie this. Other DNA sequences in this sample translate to the same CDR3. The chain carries TRDV2 and TRDJ1, with 7 bases identical to TRDD3. CDR1 and CDR2 (germline): GEAIGNYY, EKD. CDR3 length: 22 residues. CDR3: CACDKLESSNTAGDKDTDKLIF. The CDR3 DNA reads as TGTGCCTGTGACAAATTAGAATCCTCTAATACCGCAGGGGATAAGGACACCGATAAGCTCATCTTT.

This rearrangement joins TRDV1 to TRDJ1, with a weak D call TRDD3 (10 bases). V lost 3 bases, J lost 1 base, and 48 bases lay in between. The CDR3 is 27 amino acids. Germline-derived CDR1 and CDR2 are TSWWSYY and QGS. The CDR3 region is CALGDGPSYTQRWRHITGGLATDKLIF. The CDR3 nucleotides read TGTGCTCTTGGGGACGGGCCTTCCTACACCCAACGTTGGCGCCATATAACTGGGGGATTGGCCACCGATAAACTCATCTTT.

This clone was counted between two and nine times. This chain links TRDV1 with TRDJ1; D perhaps matches TRDD3 (5 bases). Germline CDR1 is TSWWSYY and CDR2 is QGS. V dropped 5 bases and J dropped 7 bases, with 23 bases sitting between them. This CDR3 has 16 amino acids. The CDR3: CALGNHPHLEYGKLIF. The CDR3 coding sequence is TGTGCTCTTGGGAATCACCCGCACTTGGAATACGGTAAACTCATCTTT.

This clone was observed a few times. This sequence joins TRDV1 and TRDJ1; 12 bases align to TRDD3. Unmatched junction bases numbered 10, after V lost 1 base and J lost 1 base. The germline V gene encodes CDR1 TSWWSYY and CDR2 QGS. The CDR3 runs to 19 residues. The CDR3 here is CALGEQLYWGIQLTDKLIF. The DNA of the CDR3 is TGTGCTCTTGGGGAACAGTTGTACTGGGGGATACAGCTCACCGATAAACTCATCTTT.

Only a few counts were recorded for this clone. This chain links TRDV1 with TRDJ1; 12 nucleotides line up with TRDD3. The CDR3 is 21 amino acids. Germline CDR1 reads TSWWSYY; CDR2 reads QGS. V lost 7 bases and J lost 0; bases outside the gene matches: 21. CDR3 DNA: TGTGCTCTTGACCCATCCTCCGACTGGGGGATACAGGGCAAGTACACCGATAAACTCATCTTT. Its translation is CALDPSSDWGIQGKYTDKLIF.

This clone was observed a handful of times. The J gene is TRDJ1, the V gene TRDV1, with 7 nucleotides matching TRDD3. The CDR3 is 22 amino acids. Germline V gene data show CDR1 as TSWWSYY and CDR2 as QGS. The V segment lost 0 bases and the J segment 3 bases; nucleotides outside the gene matches: 25. This CDR3 is CALGELLLAWGHRWGTSDKLIF. The CDR3 region has the DNA TGTGCTCTTGGGGAACTCCTACTAGCCTGGGGGCACCGGTGGGGTACGTCCGATAAACTCATCTTT.

The table lists this clone with a few counts. This chain links TRDV1 with TRDJ1, with 10 bases matching TRDD3. Per germline, CDR1 TSWWSYY and CDR2 QGS. The CDR3 runs 15 residues. The junction had 9 bases not matched to a gene; V was cut back by 6 bases and J by 5 bases. The CDR3: CALGEGDTQTDKLIF. The CDR3 nucleotides read TGTGCTCTTGGAGAGGGGGATACGCAGACAGATAAACTCATCTTT.

A few counts support this clone. The V and J genes are TRDV1 and TRDJ1; 10 nucleotides line up with TRDD3. Germline-derived CDR1 and CDR2 are TSWWSYY and QGS. This CDR3 comprises 17 residues. The J segment lost 2 bases and the V segment lost 4 bases, leaving 10 bases of the junction unmatched. CDR3 nucleotides: TGTGCTCTTGGGGGTCACGGGGGATACGTACCTACCGATAAACTCATCTTT. This gives the protein CALGGHGGYVPTDKLIF.

This clone appeared a few times. The chain is built from TRDV1 and TRDJ1, with 9 bases lining up with TRDD3. Germline V gene data show CDR1 as TSWWSYY and CDR2 as QGS. CDR3 length: 18 residues. Trimming removed 0 bases from V and 8 bases from J; junction bases left unmatched: 16. This CDR3 is CALGELVLVLGEIAKLIF. CDR3 in DNA: TGTGCTCTTGGGGAACTAGTGCTCGTACTGGGGGAGATCGCGAAACTCATCTTT.

This chain joins TRDV1 and TRDJ1, with 12 bases that match TRDD3. Germline trimming cut 3 bases from V and 0 bases from J; bases unmatched to any gene: 23. This CDR3 has 23 residues. Per germline, CDR1 TSWWSYY and CDR2 QGS. CDR3 protein: CALGDPASYCTGGYPVYTDKLIF. CDR3 in DNA: TGTGCTCTTGGGGATCCGGCTTCCTATTGTACTGGGGGATACCCTGTGTACACCGATAAACTCATCTTT.

This clone has more than one count but fewer than ten. V and J are TRDV1 and TRDJ1, with D possibly being TRDD2 or TRDD3 (5 bases each). V lost 5 bases and J 0 bases, leaving 28 bases between the germline ends. Germline values: CDR1 TSWWSYY, CDR2 QGS. CDR3 size: 20 residues. CDR3 amino acids: CALGKRGFLVRDSDTDKLIF. The DNA of the CDR3 is TGTGCTCTTGGGAAACGGGGGTTCCTCGTGAGGGATTCTGACACCGATAAACTCATCTTT.

This clone was recorded a few times. The V and J genes are TRDV1 and TRDJ1, with 11 bases that match TRDD3. Germline trimming cut 7 bases from V and 4 bases from J; bases unmatched to any gene: 11. The CDR3 sequence is 16 residues long. Germline loops: CDR1 TSWWSYY, CDR2 QGS. The CDR3 sequence is CALELLGDKSCDKLIF. The CDR3 bases are TGTGCTCTTGAGCTACTGGGGGATAAAAGCTGCGATAAACTCATCTTT.

The genes are TRDV1 and TRDJ1; 8 nucleotides line up with TRDD3. V lost 0 bases and J lost 2; bases outside the gene matches: 17. From germline, CDR1 is TSWWSYY and CDR2 QGS. The CDR3 totals 20 residues. The CDR3 DNA is TGTGCTCTTGGGGAACTAGTGGCGGCCGTGACGGGGATACTGACCGATAAACTCATCTTT. It translates to CALGELVAAVTGILTDKLIF.

A few counts support this clone. A junction end diverges from the germline sequence, so it may reflect a read error. The chain employs TRDV1 and TRDJ1; D is perhaps TRDD3 (6 bases). Germline V CDR1 and CDR2: TSWWSYY, QGS. CDR3 size: 19 residues. CDR3 region: CALGDGPTRLGSYTDKLTF. CDR3 sequence (DNA): TGTGCTCTTGGGGATGGACCTACCCGACTGGGATCGTACACCGATAAACTCACCTTT.

This clone was detected only a few times. This chain joins TRDV1 and TRDJ1; 10 nucleotides match TRDD3. Trimming cost V 0 bases and J 7 bases; bases outside gene matches: 23. Germline V CDR1 and CDR2: TSWWSYY, QGS. The CDR3 has 21 residues. In DNA form, the CDR3 reads TGTGCTCTTGGGGAACTAGCGGCTTCCTACCCTACTGGGGGATCCCATGTTAAACTCATCTTT. Its protein product is CALGELAASYPTGGSHVKLIF.

This sequence joins TRDV1 and TRDJ1; possibly TRDD3 for D (5 bases). The V end lost 6 bases, the J end lost 8 bases, and 16 bases lay between the germline ends. Germline V lookup: CDR1 TSWWSYY, CDR2 QGS. The CDR3 contains 13 residues. The CDR3 here is CALGTAFRGKLIF. The CDR3 DNA reads TGTGCTCTTGGAACCGCCTTTAGGGGGAAACTCATCTTT.

The chain couples TRDV1 to TRDJ1; D perhaps matches TRDD3 (7 bases). V was clipped by 4 bases and J by 0 bases, with 21 bases between them. The CDR3 sequence is 18 residues long. The germline V gene encodes CDR1 TSWWSYY and CDR2 QGS. The CDR3 nucleotides are TGTGCTCTTGGGGTTCTTCCTTTGTACTGGGGAGACACCGATAAACTCATCTTT. Encoded protein: CALGVLPLYWGDTDKLIF.

This clone was observed a handful of times. V is TRDV1 and J is TRDJ1; tentatively, D is TRDD2 (5 bases). Germline V gene data show CDR1 as TSWWSYY and CDR2 as QGS. Trimming took off 6 bases at V and 1 base at J, with 18 bases between the two ends. The CDR3 extends over 16 amino acids. DNA of the CDR3: TGTGCTCTTGGAGTACTGAGTACCCTACTCACCGATAAACTCATCTTT. As protein: CALGVLSTLLTDKLIF.

This clone was observed a handful of times. J is TRDJ1 and V is TRDV1; 10 nucleotides agree with TRDD3. Germline V gene data show CDR1 as TSWWSYY and CDR2 as QGS. V shed 6 bases and J 1 base; nucleotides not matched to a gene: 14. The CDR3 extends over 18 amino acids. CDR3 residues: CALGLSYWGIGSTDKLIF. CDR3 in DNA: TGTGCTCTTGGTTTAAGTTACTGGGGGATTGGATCCACCGATAAACTCATCTTT.

This chain connects TRDV1 to TRDJ1; possibly TRDD2 for D (9 bases). Trimming took 5 bases from V and 3 from J, leaving 28 bases between them. Germline lookup yields CDR1 TSWWSYY and CDR2 QGS. CDR3 length equals 19 residues. This CDR3 reads CALGPPSYRGIGSSDKLIF. The CDR3 DNA follows: TGTGCTCTTGGGCCCCCTTCCTACCGGGGGATAGGTTCATCCGATAAACTCATCTTT.

This chain uses TRDV1 with TRDJ1; 7 nucleotides match TRDD3. This CDR3 spans 20 amino acids. V gave up 0 bases and J gave up 0 bases; unmatched junction bases: 16. The V gene's germline CDR1 is TSWWSYY and CDR2 QGS. CDR3 residues: CALGELGFPGGPRYTDKLIF. The CDR3 nucleotides read TGTGCTCTTGGGGAACTAGGATTTCCTGGGGGTCCCAGGTACACCGATAAACTCATCTTT.

This chain links TRDV1 with TRDJ1, with D perhaps assigned TRDD2 or TRDD3 (6 bases each). The CDR3 spans 23 residues. Per the germline V gene, CDR1 is TSWWSYY and CDR2 is QGS. V shed 0 bases and J shed 2 bases, with 34 bases lying between them. CDR3 loop: CALGELPTPAGALLRRFTDKLIF. Here the CDR3 DNA reads TGTGCTCTTGGGGAACTTCCTACGCCGGCTGGGGCCCTCCTCCGACGTTTTACCGATAAACTCATCTTT.